A selection of T cell receptor beta chains follows, all from one sample in a study of blood T cell repertoires in COVID-19. Profiling relied on immunoSEQ multiplex PCR, and the TCRdb table lists in-frame clones only, not all of them. The sample has 99,000 or so clones, over 80% seen once. Sequenced sample: peripheral blood. Receptor source: a man between 70 and 80 years old with active or convalescent COVID-19. CDR3s include the opening cysteine and the closing phenylalanine or tryptophan. A D gene is named only where the DNA matches it firmly. For some rows the clone size is stated as once, few or many, or as a class when expanded; others skip it.

d_call	v_call	j_call	clone_size	cdr3_aa	cdr3_nt
-	TRBV5-1	TRBJ2-1	-	CASRAQGGPYNEQFF	TGCGCCAGCAGGGCCCAGGGGGGACCCTACAATGAGCAGTTCTTC
TRBD2	TRBV7-2	TRBJ2-3	-	CASSLMSSGATDTQYF	TGTGCCAGCAGCTTAATGTCTAGCGGGGCCACAGATACGCAGTATTTT
TRBD2	TRBV10-2	TRBJ2-7	few	CASSGTSGAYEQYF	TGCGCCAGCAGCGGGACTAGCGGGGCCTACGAGCAGTACTTC
TRBD1	TRBV5-1	TRBJ2-5	-	CASSPTGNQETQYF	TGCGCCAGCAGCCCGACAGGGAATCAAGAGACCCAGTACTTC
-	TRBV28	TRBJ1-1	-	CASIQPQGTAFF	TGTGCCAGCATCCAACCCCAGGGGACAGCTTTCTTT
TRBD1	TRBV3-1/TRBV3-2	TRBJ1-6	few	CASSYRTGQGSPLHF	TGTGCCAGCAGCTACAGGACAGGGCAAGGCTCACCCCTCCACTTT
-	TRBV7-9	TRBJ1-2	-	CASSLTDSNYGYTF	TGTGCCAGCAGCCTTACGGACAGTAACTATGGCTACACCTTC
TRBD1	TRBV7-2	TRBJ2-7	-	CASSLGTGISYEQYF	TGTGCCAGCAGCTTAGGGACAGGGATATCCTACGAGCAGTACTTC
-	TRBV28	TRBJ1-5	-	CASSSGELGNQPQHF	TGTGCCAGCAGCTCAGGGGAACTGGGCAATCAGCCCCAGCATTTT
TRBD1	TRBV5-1	TRBJ1-4	-	CASSLGDRTGSEKLFF	TGCGCCAGCAGCTTGGGGGATCGGACAGGGTCGGAAAAACTGTTTTTT
-	TRBV28	TRBJ2-3	-	CASSSVQRATDTQYF	TGTGCCAGCAGTTCAGTACAGAGGGCCACAGATACGCAGTATTTT
-	TRBV5-6	TRBJ1-1	-	CASSFPGDGNMNTEAFF	TGTGCCAGCAGCTTTCCAGGGGACGGGAACATGAACACTGAAGCTTTCTTT
-	TRBV21-1	TRBJ2-3	few	CASSKPCTDTQYF	TGTGCCAGCAGCAAACCCTGTACAGATACGCAGTATTTT
-	TRBV4-2	TRBJ1-6	-	CASSQAHEGLNSPLHF	TGTGCCAGCAGCCAAGCCCACGAGGGTCTAAATTCACCCCTCCACTTT
TRBD1	TRBV5-1	TRBJ1-1	-	CASSPMRDSVNTEAFF	TGCGCCAGCAGCCCTATGCGGGACAGCGTGAACACTGAAGCTTTCTTT
TRBD2	TRBV6-5	TRBJ2-7	-	CASRAGLAGSYEQYF	TGTGCCAGCAGAGCGGGACTAGCGGGATCCTACGAGCAGTACTTC
-	TRBV19	TRBJ2-6	-	CASSVADVLTF	TGTGCCAGTAGTGTGGCGGACGTCCTGACTTTC
TRBD2	TRBV3-1/TRBV3-2	TRBJ2-5	-	CASSQWAAGGLQETQYF	TGTGCCAGCAGCCAATGGGCAGCGGGGGGGCTCCAAGAGACCCAGTACTTC
-	TRBV5-4	TRBJ1-2	-	CASSLALKGLGGYGYTF	TGTGCCAGCAGCTTGGCCTTAAAAGGACTCGGGGGCTATGGCTACACCTTC
-	TRBV20-1	TRBJ2-7	-	CSARSSYEQYF	TGCAGTGCCCGGAGCTCCTACGAGCAGTACTTC
TRBD1	TRBV27	TRBJ1-6	-	CASSLMGQGGNSPLHF	TGTGCCAGCAGTTTAATGGGACAGGGGGGGAATTCACCCCTCCACTTT
TRBD2	TRBV3-1/TRBV3-2	TRBJ2-5	-	CASSQPRLAGETQYF	TGTGCCAGCAGCCAGCCAAGACTAGCTGGGGAGACCCAGTACTTC
-	TRBV18	TRBJ2-2	-	CASSPGQLNTGELFF	TGTGCCAGCTCACCCGGACAGTTGAACACCGGGGAGCTGTTTTTT
-	TRBV2	TRBJ2-2	few	CASSGRWTGELFF	TGTGCCAGCAGTGGGAGGTGGACCGGGGAGCTGTTTTTT
-	TRBV6-5	TRBJ1-4	-	CASSSGITNEKLFF	TGTGCCAGCAGTTCAGGGATAACTAATGAAAAACTGTTTTTT
TRBD1	TRBV25-1	TRBJ1-6	-	CASTSRTGGSPLHF	TGTGCCAGCACCTCAAGGACAGGGGGTTCACCCCTCCACTTT
TRBD1	TRBV30	TRBJ2-6	once	CAWSEQGAAGANVLTF	TGTGCCTGGAGCGAACAGGGGGCGGCCGGGGCCAACGTCCTGACTTTC
TRBD1	TRBV7-8	TRBJ1-1	-	CASSGRTGGNTEAFF	TGTGCCAGCAGCGGAAGGACAGGGGGGAACACTGAAGCTTTCTTT
TRBD2	TRBV6-2/TRBV6-3	TRBJ2-2	-	CASSPVAGGPHTGELFF	TGTGCCAGCAGCCCTGTGGCGGGGGGGCCCCACACCGGGGAGCTGTTTTTT
-	TRBV9	TRBJ2-2	-	CASSPRGGQSGELFF	TGTGCCAGCAGCCCCCGTGGGGGCCAAAGCGGGGAGCTGTTTTTT
TRBD2	TRBV5-4	TRBJ2-3	-	CASSSGTSGGAATDTQYF	TGTGCCAGCAGCTCCGGGACTAGCGGGGGGGCCGCCACAGATACGCAGTATTTT
-	TRBV14	TRBJ1-6	-	CASSQVLGGNSPLHF	TGTGCCAGCAGCCAAGTGTTAGGGGGTAATTCACCCCTCCACTTT
-	TRBV3-1/TRBV3-2	TRBJ1-3	-	CASSDSRSGNTIYF	TGTGCCAGCAGCGACAGTCGCTCTGGAAACACCATATATTTT
-	TRBV5-1	TRBJ2-1	-	CASSFEGESYNEQFF	TGCGCCAGCAGCTTTGAGGGGGAGTCCTACAATGAGCAGTTCTTC
TRBD2	TRBV28	TRBJ2-1	once	CASSLPGTRSYNEQFF	TGTGCCAGCAGTTTACCCGGGACTAGGTCCTACAATGAGCAGTTCTTC
TRBD1	TRBV6-2/TRBV6-3	TRBJ2-1	-	CASSYGGTGGHEQFF	TGTGCCAGCAGTTACGGAGGGACAGGGGGACATGAGCAGTTCTTC
TRBD1	TRBV3-1/TRBV3-2	TRBJ1-2	-	CASSRDRGDYGYTF	TGTGCCAGCAGCCGGGACAGAGGGGACTATGGCTACACCTTC
TRBD2	TRBV27	TRBJ2-3	few	CASKRAGEYTDTQYF	TGTGCCAGCAAACGGGCGGGGGAGTACACAGATACGCAGTATTTT
TRBD1	TRBV6-2/TRBV6-3	TRBJ2-2	few	CASSRTGVTGELFF	TGTGCCAGCAGTCGGACAGGGGTGACCGGGGAGCTGTTTTTT
-	TRBV28	TRBJ1-2	-	CASTVGGEWNYGYTF	TGTGCCAGCACTGTAGGGGGAGAGTGGAACTATGGCTACACCTTC
TRBD1	TRBV5-1	TRBJ2-5	-	CASSLRGQGMQETQYF	TGCGCCAGCAGCCTTCGAGGACAGGGGATGCAAGAGACCCAGTACTTC
TRBD2	TRBV28	TRBJ2-3	-	CASSLGGATDTQYF	TGTGCCAGCAGTCTCGGGGGGGCGACAGATACGCAGTATTTT
TRBD1	TRBV19	TRBJ1-2	-	CASSILTGQGTYGYTF	TGTGCCAGTAGTATCTTGACGGGACAGGGGACCTATGGCTACACCTTC
-	TRBV10-3	TRBJ1-5	-	CAISESEVQPQHF	TGTGCCATCAGTGAGTCTGAGGTTCAGCCCCAGCATTTT
-	TRBV9	TRBJ2-7	-	CASSVIPGVEQYF	TGTGCCAGCAGCGTCATACCCGGGGTAGAGCAGTACTTC
-	TRBV7-3	TRBJ2-3	once	CASSLTARLGDTQYF	TGTGCCAGCAGCTTAACGGCCCGACTAGGAGATACGCAGTATTTT
-	TRBV18	TRBJ1-3	-	CASSTSGTHNSGNTIYF	TGTGCCAGCTCCACTTCTGGGACACATAACTCTGGAAACACCATATATTTT
TRBD1	TRBV7-2	TRBJ1-1	-	CASSLVQGATEAFF	TGTGCCAGCAGCTTAGTACAGGGGGCAACTGAAGCTTTCTTT
TRBD1	TRBV4-3	TRBJ2-4	-	CASSQAWGQDENIQYF	TGCGCCAGCAGCCAAGCCTGGGGACAGGACGAAAACATTCAGTACTTC